Sequencing of this T cell receptor beta chain was carried out in a study of OX40 agonist ivuxolimab in advanced cancers. Measured with immunoSEQ multiplex PCR; TCRdb has only the in-frame clones, and not every one. The data hold around 70,000 clones, with roughly 84% observed a single time. This CDR3 is 14 amino acids long. Germline lookup yields CDR1 LNHNV and CDR2 YYDKDF (reference sequence). V was shortened by 0 bases and J by 5 bases, with 10 bases between the two germline ends. This receptor was identified in an adult with an advanced solid tumor such as melanoma, head and neck, liver or kidney cancer. The chain couples TRBV15 to TRBJ2-5, with D perhaps matching TRBD2 (6 bases). Sequenced here: CD4+ or CD8+ T cells sorted from blood, sampled in a trial of the OX40 agonist ivuxolimab. CDR3 DNA sequence: TGTGCCACCAGCAGAGATACTAGCAGGGAGACCCAGTACTTC. It is translated as CATSRDTSRETQYF.